This TCR beta chain was recovered during a study of vaccination and CD4 T cells after COVID-19. Documented treatment: roughly nine-day PBMC culture with coronavirus spike peptide pools or control peptides (ViraFEST assay). CDR3 length: 12 residues. Trimming pared 9 bases from V and 6 bases from J, leaving 13 bases between. Germline V CDR1 and CDR2: KGHDR, SFDVKD. A word on this clonotype: Its matching antigen is unknown.

Cultured CD4+ T-cell DNA underwent Oncomine TCR Beta short-read sequencing. It was from cultured CD4+ T cells that genomic DNA was extracted. TCRdb called the PCR reads again in MiXCR, with one record for every CDR3 protein. The sample has some 13,000 distinct CDR3 sequences, about 61% seen once. This TCR was recovered from a human donor who had recovered from COVID-19. Sequencing was carried out using CD4+ T cells from blood, cultured in vitro. V usage is TRBV24-1 and J usage is TRBJ1-2, with D unclear. CDR3 coding DNA: TGTGCCACCTCCCACCCGTCCGATGGCTACACCTTC. Translation gives CATSHPSDGYTF.